This TCR beta chain came from a study of blood T cell repertoires in COVID-19. With V trimmed by 1 base and J by 2 bases, 5 bases remained unmatched. Germline V gives CDR1 SGHAT, CDR2 FQNNGV. This CDR3 is 16 amino acids long. Participants were aged about 18 to 90 years, lived in some 23 US areas, and enrolled virtually. The assay was immunoSEQ multiplex PCR, and TCRdb's table has in-frame clones only and misses some. The repertoire holds about 250,000 clones, with just over 85% as singletons. The chain has TRBV11-2 and TRBJ1-3, with 7 bases that match TRBD1. The sequence was obtained from a man aged 35-49 years who had recovered from COVID-19. Input material: PBMCs or T cells enriched from blood (not recorded which). Written as DNA, the CDR3 is TGTGCCAGCAGCTTAGTTCGAGGGGGCCCTGGAAACACCATATATTTT. Its translation: CASSLVRGGPGNTIYF.